Included here is one T cell receptor beta chain sequence, with context. The antigen is not known. Documented treatment: oral pan-JAK inhibitor, 5-10 mg twice daily. Peripheral blood, together with lesional scalp punch biopsies, was collected from alopecia areata patients. This specimen comes from a study of CD8+ T cells in alopecia areata. Germline loops: CDR1 MNHNS, CDR2 SASEGT. The V gene end was trimmed by 10 bases and the J gene end by 4 bases; junction bases not matched to a gene: 8. There are 14 residues in the CDR3. Overall study findings and caveats: Clonality in lesional scalp, especially alopecia totalis/universalis, exceeded that of normal scalp. There were also resident alphabeta T cells of normal skin sequenced in scalp samples. Scalp clonality and expanded CD8+ clones among the top 100 were significantly decreased by tofacitinib.

Isolated RNA was reverse transcribed into cDNA used as the sequencing template. Profiled with immunoSEQ multiplex PCR; TCRdb holds only in-frame clones, not every one. Among 150,000 to 200,000 clones listed, around 71% were seen once. The material was CD4+ T cells sorted from blood, obtained at week 4, from a patient treated with tofacitinib. The clonotype originates from a human donor with alopecia areata. The V and J genes are TRBV6-1 and TRBJ2-1, with 9 bases lining up with TRBD2. DNA for the CDR3: TGTGCCACCGCCGGGACTAGCCGTTACAATGAGCAGTTCTTC. This sequence encodes CATAGTSRYNEQFF.